These 11 T cell receptor beta chains originate from one sample sequenced in a study of T-cell reconstitution after alpha-beta-depleted transplantation in children. Regarding the study as a whole: Counts and diversity of T cells one year after transplant came mostly from newly produced T cells.

Unique molecular identifiers were incorporated into the prepared TCRbeta library. TCRdb used MiXCR to reprocess the PCR reads, holding one entry per CDR3 protein. In the table there are about 300,000 distinct CDR3 sequences, roughly 8.2% of which are singletons. These receptors have no identified antigens. Here the sequenced sample was peripheral blood, taken 360 days after TCRalphabeta/CD19-depleted stem cell transplant. Receptor source: a female patient younger than 10 who had a stem cell transplant for Fanconi anemia, so the T cells may come from the graft donor.

This clonotype was counted a few times. This chain uses TRBV5-1 with TRBJ2-3; 9 positions agree with TRBD2. The trim removed 1 base at V and 3 bases at J, leaving 9 bases unmatched. Germline CDR1 and CDR2: SGHRS and YFSETQ. This CDR3 spans 17 amino acids. CDR3 sequence reads: CASSLSRTSEGTDTQYF. In DNA form, the CDR3 reads TGCGCCAGCAGCTTGTCTCGGACTAGCGAGGGAACAGATACGCAGTATTTT.

This clonotype showed up many times. The chain is built from TRBV12-3 or TRBV12-4 and TRBJ2-2, with D unresolved. This CDR3 region has 15 residues. V lost 3 bases, J lost 1 base, and 9 bases lay in between. CDR3 sequence (DNA): TGTGCCAGCAGTTTTGTACGGATGAACACCGGGGAGCTGTTTTTT. Protein sequence: CASSFVRMNTGELFF.

This clonotype was recorded a few times. CDR3 sequence reads: CASSFAGSEAFF. The CDR3 bases are TGTGCCAGCAGTTTTGCAGGGTCTGAAGCTTTCTTT. This rearrangement joins TRBV27 to TRBJ1-1; weak D call: TRBD1 (5 bases). CDR3 length equals 12 residues. In germline, CDR1 is MNHEY, CDR2 SMNVEV (reference sequence). Trimming stripped 3 bases from V and 6 bases from J, with 8 bases between.

On this clonotype: Given the absence of the conserved phenylalanine or tryptophan at the CDR3 end, a read error is likely. The rearrangement joins TRBV4-2 to TRBJ2-7; possibly TRBD2 for D (5 bases). This CDR3 has 13 residues. Germline values: CDR1 LGHNA, CDR2 YNFKEQ. The ends were cut back, 4 bases at V and 2 bases at J, with 9 bases in the middle. CDR3 nucleotides: TGTGCCAGCAGCCCCGGGATTACCTACGAGCAGTACTCC. This gives the protein CASSPGITYEQYS.

In this sample, this clonotype turned up many times. The chain couples TRBV28 to TRBJ2-7, with D possibly called TRBD1 or TRBD2 (5 bases each). The CDR3 consists of 14 residues. CDR1 is MDHEN and CDR2 is SYDVKM in the germline V gene. V lost 3 bases to trimming and J lost 2 bases, with 11 bases between them. The CDR3, as DNA: TGTGCCAGCAGTTTGTTGGGACCCCCCTACGAGCAGTACTTC. Encoded protein: CASSLLGPPYEQYF.

This clonotype was found many times. V and J are TRBV10-3 and TRBJ1-4, with D perhaps TRBD1 (6 bases). Trimming pared 4 bases from V and 8 bases from J, leaving 8 bases between. Germline V gene data show CDR1 as ENHRY and CDR2 as SYGVKD. The CDR3 loop spans 12 amino acids. CDR3 sequence reads: CAISAGAEKLFF. For the CDR3, the DNA is TGTGCCATCAGTGCAGGGGCCGAAAAACTGTTTTTT.

The genes are TRBV5-5 and TRBJ1-6, with D possibly matching TRBD1 (6 bases). Per the germline V gene, CDR1 is SGHKS and CDR2 is YYEKEE (reference sequence). The V gene lost 4 bases and the J gene lost 6 bases, with 17 bases spanning the gap. This CDR3 comprises 16 residues. In DNA form, the CDR3 reads TGTGCCAGCAGCATCCCCCGGGCAGGGGTTAATTCACCCCTCCACTTT. It yields the protein CASSIPRAGVNSPLHF.

This clonotype has more than one count but fewer than ten. The V call is TRBV6-2 or TRBV6-3, the J call TRBJ2-1; perhaps TRBD1 as D (6 bases). V was clipped by 5 bases and J by 9 bases, with 14 bases between them. CDR1 and CDR2 from the germline V gene are MNHEY and SVGEGT. This CDR3 region has 13 residues. In nucleotides, the CDR3 is TGTGCCAGCAGTATCAGGGGCCGGCTTGAGCAGTTCTTC. It translates to CASSIRGRLEQFF.

The chain employs TRBV9 and TRBJ2-2; 9 bases are a match to TRBD1. Germline V gene data show CDR1 as SGDLS and CDR2 as YYNGEE. After removal of 4 bases from V and 6 bases from J, the junction contained 13 bases not matched to a gene. The CDR3 runs 17 residues. The CDR3, as DNA: TGTGCCAGCAGCCCCGCAGCCCTACAGGGGGCCGCCGGGGAGCTGTTTTTT. This sequence encodes CASSPAALQGAAGELFF.

This clonotype was recorded many times. The chain recombines TRBV9 with TRBJ1-5; D possibly corresponds to TRBD1 (5 bases). Germline CDR1 reads SGDLS; CDR2 reads YYNGEE. The CDR3 is made up of 14 amino acids. Trimming left V 3 bases short and J 6 bases short, with 13 bases between. CDR3 bases: TGTGCCAGCAGCGCCAACAGGTTTGGTCAGCCCCAGCATTTT. It encodes CASSANRFGQPQHF.

This clonotype was recorded many times. CDR3 loop: CSGGGQKNTQYF. The CDR3 bases are TGCAGCGGTGGGGGACAGAAAAATACGCAGTATTTT. J is TRBJ2-3 and V is TRBV29-1, with TRBD1 matching over 7 bases. Germline V CDR1 and CDR2: SQVTM, ANQGSEA. Germline trimming cut 7 bases from V and 7 bases from J; bases unmatched to any gene: 8. The CDR3 has 12 amino acids.